This paragraph covers one T cell receptor beta chain sequence. Germline values: CDR1 SGHRS, CDR2 YFSETQ. CDR3 length equals 16 residues. V lost 0 bases to trimming and J lost 1 base, with 8 bases between them. The data were produced by immunoSEQ multiplex PCR, yet TCRdb's version contains in-frame clones alone and is incomplete. The sample includes approximately 60,000 clones, roughly 90% of them seen just once. This record comes from a study of OX40 agonist ivuxolimab in advanced cancers. The receptor comes from an adult with an advanced solid tumor such as melanoma, head and neck, liver or kidney cancer. The genes are TRBV5-1 and TRBJ1-6, with a tentative D call TRBD1 (5 bases). The sequenced sample was CD4+ or CD8+ T cells sorted from blood, obtained in a trial of the OX40 agonist ivuxolimab. CDR3 sequence (DNA): TGCGCCAGCAGCTTGGAGGGGAGTTCCTATAATTCACCCCTCCACTTT. It is translated as CASSLEGSSYNSPLHF.